Listed below are T cell receptor beta chains from one sample, sequenced in a study of blood T cell repertoires in COVID-19. Generated by immunoSEQ multiplex PCR, the TCRdb table keeps only in-frame clones and is missing some. The sample contains around 160,000 clones, 93% of which appear only once. The sample comprised peripheral blood. These receptor sequences come from a woman in her fifties or sixties with COVID-19, enrolled during active disease. Both conserved end residues are part of each CDR3.

TRBJ1-2 TRBV18 CASSSDRAHGYTF
TRBJ1-2 TRBV19 CASSNIRGLLYGYTF
TRBJ2-7 TRBV5-1 CASSVGRVSYEQYF
TRBJ2-7 TRBV7-2 CASSLAGTEKQYF
TRBJ1-5 TRBV4-1 CASSQEGQPQHF
TRBJ1-5 TRBV27 CATALGASNQPQHF
TRBJ1-2 TRBV7-2 CASSLEWPSGGYTF
TRBJ2-5 TRBV5-4 CASSSQETQYF
TRBJ1-5 TRBV6-2/TRBV6-3 CASSYTGGARKVAQHF
TRBJ2-4 TRBV19 CASSIYGSGGGRAKNIQYF
TRBJ1-2 TRBV5-1 CASSDQGWGYGYTF
TRBJ2-2 TRBV5-1 CASRTTGVGGELFF
TRBJ2-3 TRBV5-1 CASSPPTGATDTQYF
TRBJ1-5 TRBV7-2 CASSQEEDRAWTQHF
TRBJ2-1 TRBV5-4 CASSLPDNEQFF
TRBJ1-3 TRBV5-4 CASSLAASRGNTIYF
TRBJ2-1 TRBV18 CASSATSGVGYEQFF
TRBJ2-5 TRBV7-2 CASSSYLSRQETQYF
TRBJ2-5 TRBV5-6 CASSRRGSGSLETQYF
TRBJ2-1 TRBV19 CASSSAPRTGANEQFF
TRBJ1-2 TRBV12-3/TRBV12-4 CASSYGQGYTF
TRBJ1-1 TRBV6-1 CASSEVVNTEAFF
TRBJ2-2 TRBV4-3 CASSQDPTGAGAGELFF